The 2 T cell receptor beta chains presented below share a single source sample, sequenced in a study of T-cell memory formation after mild COVID-19. TCRdb reprocessed the 5' RACE reads via MiXCR and lists one record per CDR3 protein. The table records approximately 350,000 distinct CDR3 sequences, approximately 15% of them present only once. The sample taken for sequencing was PBMCs or a T cell subset sorted from them (not recorded which). Source of these receptors: a man in his late teens or twenties who had mild COVID-19 (a few samples of this study predate the infection). Cell type and time point are not known.

J is TRBJ1-3 and V is TRBV5-1; unclear D gene. Germline V gene lookup returns CDR1 SGHRS and CDR2 YFSETQ. V lost 0 bases to trimming and J lost 4 bases, with 5 bases between them. The CDR3 has 13 residues. The CDR3 DNA is TGCGCCAGCAGCTTGGAAATAGGAAACACCATATATTTT. Its protein is CASSLEIGNTIYF.

This clonotype was observed a handful of times. The chain joins TRBV4-3 to TRBJ1-1; no firm D call. V lost 1 base, J lost 1 base, and 10 bases lay in between. Germline V lookup: CDR1 LGHNA, CDR2 YSLEER. The CDR3 spans 15 residues. CDR3 DNA: TGCGCCAGCAGCCAAGCGGAGTGGGGGAACACTGAAGCTTTCTTT. Amino acids: CASSQAEWGNTEAFF.